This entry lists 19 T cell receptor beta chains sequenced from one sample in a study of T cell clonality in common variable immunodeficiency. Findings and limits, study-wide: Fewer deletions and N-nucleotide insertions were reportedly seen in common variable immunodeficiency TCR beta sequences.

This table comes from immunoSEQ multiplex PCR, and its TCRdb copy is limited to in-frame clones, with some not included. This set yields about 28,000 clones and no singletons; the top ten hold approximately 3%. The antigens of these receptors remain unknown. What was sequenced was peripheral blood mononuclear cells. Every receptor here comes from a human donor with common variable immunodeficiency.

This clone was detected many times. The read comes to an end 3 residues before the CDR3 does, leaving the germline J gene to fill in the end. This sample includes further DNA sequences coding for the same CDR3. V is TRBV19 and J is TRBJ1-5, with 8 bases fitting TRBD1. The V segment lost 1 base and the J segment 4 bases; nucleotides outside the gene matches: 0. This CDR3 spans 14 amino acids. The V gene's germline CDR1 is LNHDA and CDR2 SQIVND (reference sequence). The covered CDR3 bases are TGTGCCAGTAGTATAGGGACAGGGAATCAGCCC. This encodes CASSIGTGNQP. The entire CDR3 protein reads CASSIGTGNQPQHF.

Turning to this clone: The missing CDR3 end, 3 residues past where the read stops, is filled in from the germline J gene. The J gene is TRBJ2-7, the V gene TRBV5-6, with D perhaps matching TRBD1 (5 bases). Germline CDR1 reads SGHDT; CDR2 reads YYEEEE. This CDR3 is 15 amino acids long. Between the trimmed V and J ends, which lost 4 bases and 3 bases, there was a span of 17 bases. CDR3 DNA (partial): TGTGCCAGCAGCCCGAGTTGGGGCTTAAGCTACGAG. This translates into CASSPSWGLSYE. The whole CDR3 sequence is CASSPSWGLSYEQYF.

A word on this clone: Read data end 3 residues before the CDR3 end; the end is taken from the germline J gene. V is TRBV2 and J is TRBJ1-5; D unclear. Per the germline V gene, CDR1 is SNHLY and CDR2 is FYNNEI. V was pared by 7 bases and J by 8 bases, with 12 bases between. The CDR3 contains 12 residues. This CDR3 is CASIHTREPQHF. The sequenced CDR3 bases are TGTGCCAGCATTCACACTAGAGAGCCC.

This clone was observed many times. The CDR3 DNA, read in part, is TGTGCCATCAGTAACCTGACAGGGCACACCGGGGAG. Protein: CAISNLTGHTGE. The whole CDR3 region reads CAISNLTGHTGELFF. The gene calls are TRBV10-3 and TRBJ2-2; TRBD1 aligns across 7 bases. With the read ending 3 residues before the CDR3 end, the germline J gene is used to fill in that end. The CDR3 totals 15 residues. Germline-derived CDR1 and CDR2 are ENHRY and SYGVKD. J lost 3 bases, V lost 5 bases, and 6 bases had no gene match.

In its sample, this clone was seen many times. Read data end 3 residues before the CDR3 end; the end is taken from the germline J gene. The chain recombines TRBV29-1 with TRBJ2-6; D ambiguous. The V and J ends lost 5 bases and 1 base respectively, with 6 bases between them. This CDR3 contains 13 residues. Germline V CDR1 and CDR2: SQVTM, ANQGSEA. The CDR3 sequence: CSVMQSGANVLTF. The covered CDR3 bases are TGCAGCGTTATGCAGTCTGGGGCCAACGTC. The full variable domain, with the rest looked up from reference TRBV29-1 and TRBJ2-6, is SAVISQKPSRDICQRGTSLTIQCQVDSQVTMMFWYRQQPGQSLTLIATANQGSEATYESGFVIDKFPISRPNLTFSTLTVSNMSPEDSSIYLCSVMQSGANVLTFGAGSRLTVL.

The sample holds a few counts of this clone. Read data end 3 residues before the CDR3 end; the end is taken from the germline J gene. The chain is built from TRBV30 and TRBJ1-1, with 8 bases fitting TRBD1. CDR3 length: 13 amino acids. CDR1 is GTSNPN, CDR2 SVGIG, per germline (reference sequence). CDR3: CAWREEDRVAAFF. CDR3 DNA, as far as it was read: TGTGCCTGGAGAGAGGAGGACAGGGTCGCG.

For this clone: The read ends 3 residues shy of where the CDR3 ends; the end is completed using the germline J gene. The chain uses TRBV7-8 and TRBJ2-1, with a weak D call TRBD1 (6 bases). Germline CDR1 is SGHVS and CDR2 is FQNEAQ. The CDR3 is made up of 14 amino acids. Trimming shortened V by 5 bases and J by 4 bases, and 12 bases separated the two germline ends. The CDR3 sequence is CASSPQGSYNEQFF. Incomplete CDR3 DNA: TGTGCCAGCAGCCCCCAGGGGTCATACAATGAG.

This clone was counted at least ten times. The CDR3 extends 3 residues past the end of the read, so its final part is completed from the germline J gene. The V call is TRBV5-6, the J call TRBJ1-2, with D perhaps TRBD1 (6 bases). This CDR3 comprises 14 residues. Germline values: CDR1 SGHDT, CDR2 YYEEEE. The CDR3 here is CASSLAGRGTGYTF. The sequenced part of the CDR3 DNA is TGTGCCAGCAGCTTGGCGGGCAGGGGAACGGGC.

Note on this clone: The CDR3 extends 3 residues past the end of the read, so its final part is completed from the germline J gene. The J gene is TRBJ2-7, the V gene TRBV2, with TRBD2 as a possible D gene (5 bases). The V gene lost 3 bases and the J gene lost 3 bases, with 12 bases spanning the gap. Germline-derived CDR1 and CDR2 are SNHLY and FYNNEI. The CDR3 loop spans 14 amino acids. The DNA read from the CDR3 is TGTGCCAGCAGTGACGGAGCGGCTCACTACGAG. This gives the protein CASSDGAAHYE. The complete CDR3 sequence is CASSDGAAHYEQYF.

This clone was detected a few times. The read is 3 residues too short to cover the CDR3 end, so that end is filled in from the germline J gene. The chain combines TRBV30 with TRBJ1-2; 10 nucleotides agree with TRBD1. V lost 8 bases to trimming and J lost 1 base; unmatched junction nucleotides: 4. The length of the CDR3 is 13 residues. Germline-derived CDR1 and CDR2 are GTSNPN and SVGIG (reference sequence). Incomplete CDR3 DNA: TGTGCCGGGACAGGGGATTTTAACTATGGC. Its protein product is CAGTGDFNYG. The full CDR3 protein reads CAGTGDFNYGYTF.

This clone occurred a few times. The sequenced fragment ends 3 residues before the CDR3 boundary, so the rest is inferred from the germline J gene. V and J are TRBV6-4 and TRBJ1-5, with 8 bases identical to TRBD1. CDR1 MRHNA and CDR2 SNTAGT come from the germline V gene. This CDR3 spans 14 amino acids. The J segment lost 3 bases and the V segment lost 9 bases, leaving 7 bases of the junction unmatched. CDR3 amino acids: CARGQGDYNQPQHF. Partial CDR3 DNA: TGTGCCAGAGGACAGGGCGATTACAATCAGCCC.

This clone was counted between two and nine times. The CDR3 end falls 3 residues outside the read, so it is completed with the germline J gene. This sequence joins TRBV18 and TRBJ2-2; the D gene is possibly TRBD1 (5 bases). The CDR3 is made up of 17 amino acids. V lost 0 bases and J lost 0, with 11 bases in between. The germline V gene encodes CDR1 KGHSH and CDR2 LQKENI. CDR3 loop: CASSPPGQGANTGELFF. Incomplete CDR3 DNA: TGTGCCAGCTCACCACCGGGTCAGGGCGCGAACACCGGGGAG.

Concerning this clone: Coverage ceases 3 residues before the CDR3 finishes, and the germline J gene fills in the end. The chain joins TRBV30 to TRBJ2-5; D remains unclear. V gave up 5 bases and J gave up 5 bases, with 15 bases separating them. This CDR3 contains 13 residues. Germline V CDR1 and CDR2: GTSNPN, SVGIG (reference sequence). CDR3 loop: CAWAPPRRETQYF. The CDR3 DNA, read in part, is TGTGCCTGGGCCCCCCCTAGACGGGAGACC. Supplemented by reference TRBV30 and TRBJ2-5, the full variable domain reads SQTIHQWPATLVQPVGSPLSLECTVEGTSNPNLYWYRQAAGRGLQLLFYSVGIGQISSEVPQNLSASRPQDRQFILSSKKLLLSDSGFYLCAWAPPRRETQYFGPGTRLLVL.

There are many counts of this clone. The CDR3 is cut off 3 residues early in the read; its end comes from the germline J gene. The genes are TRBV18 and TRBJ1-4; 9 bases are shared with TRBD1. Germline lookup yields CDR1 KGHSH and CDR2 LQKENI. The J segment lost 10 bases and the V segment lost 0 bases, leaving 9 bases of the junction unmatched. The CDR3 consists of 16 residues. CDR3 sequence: CASSPPGNRGLGKLFF. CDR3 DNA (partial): TGTGCCAGCTCACCACCGGGGAACAGGGGGCTTGGAAAA.

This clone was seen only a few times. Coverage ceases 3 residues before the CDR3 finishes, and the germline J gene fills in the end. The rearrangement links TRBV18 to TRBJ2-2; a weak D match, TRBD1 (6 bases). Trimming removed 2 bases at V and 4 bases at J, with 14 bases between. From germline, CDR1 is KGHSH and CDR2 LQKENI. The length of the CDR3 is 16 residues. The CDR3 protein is CASSPIQGLGTGELFF. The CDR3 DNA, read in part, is TGTGCCAGCTCACCAATCCAGGGGTTGGGCACCGGGGAG. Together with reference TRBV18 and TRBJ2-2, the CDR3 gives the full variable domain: NAGVMQNPRHLVRRRGQEARLRCSPMKGHSHVYWYRQLPEEGLKFMVYLQKENIIDESGMPKERFSAEFPKEGPSILRIQQVVRGDSAAYFCASSPIQGLGTGELFFGEGSRLTVL.

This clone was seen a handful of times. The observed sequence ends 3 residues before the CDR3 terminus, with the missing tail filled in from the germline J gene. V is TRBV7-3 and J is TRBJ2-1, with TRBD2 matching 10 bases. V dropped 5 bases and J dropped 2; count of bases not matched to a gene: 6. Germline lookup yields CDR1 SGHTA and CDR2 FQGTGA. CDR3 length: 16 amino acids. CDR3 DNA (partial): TGTGCCAGCAGCCATCTAGCGGGGGCTACCTACAATGAG. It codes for CASSHLAGATYNE. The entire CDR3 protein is CASSHLAGATYNEQFF. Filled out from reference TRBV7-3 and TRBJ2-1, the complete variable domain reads GAGVSQTPSNKVTEKGKYVELRCDPISGHTALYWYRQSLGQGPEFLIYFQGTGAADDSGLPNDRFFAVRPEGSVSTLKIQRTERGDSAVYLCASSHLAGATYNEQFFGPGTRLTVL.

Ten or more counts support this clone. CDR3 DNA, as far as it was read: TGTGCCAGCCGCAGAATCAATGAAAAA. Its translation is CASRRINEK. The CDR3 in full is CASRRINEKLFF. The chain carries TRBV7-9 and TRBJ1-4; D is undetermined. Read data end 3 residues before the CDR3 end; the end is taken from the germline J gene. V dropped 8 bases and J dropped 5 bases, with 9 bases sitting between them. Germline V CDR1 and CDR2: SEHNR, FQNEAQ (reference sequence). CDR3 length: 12 residues.

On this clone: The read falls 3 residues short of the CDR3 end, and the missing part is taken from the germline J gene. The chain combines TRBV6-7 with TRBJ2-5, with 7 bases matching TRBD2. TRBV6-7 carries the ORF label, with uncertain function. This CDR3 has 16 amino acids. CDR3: CASSFLGGVPSYTQYF. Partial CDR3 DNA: TGTGCCAGCAGTTTTTTGGGGGGGGTTCCAAGTTATACC.

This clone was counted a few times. CDR3 sequence: CASSLGVMNTEAFF. The CDR3 bases that were read are TGTGCCAGCAGCTTAGGCGTCATGAACACTGAA. The chain has TRBV7-2 and TRBJ1-1; no clear D. The read halts 3 residues ahead of the CDR3 end, with the missing end drawn from the germline J gene. V was clipped by 1 base and J by 0 bases, with 6 bases between them. The CDR3 contains 14 residues. Germline CDR1 is SGHTA and CDR2 is FQGNSA.